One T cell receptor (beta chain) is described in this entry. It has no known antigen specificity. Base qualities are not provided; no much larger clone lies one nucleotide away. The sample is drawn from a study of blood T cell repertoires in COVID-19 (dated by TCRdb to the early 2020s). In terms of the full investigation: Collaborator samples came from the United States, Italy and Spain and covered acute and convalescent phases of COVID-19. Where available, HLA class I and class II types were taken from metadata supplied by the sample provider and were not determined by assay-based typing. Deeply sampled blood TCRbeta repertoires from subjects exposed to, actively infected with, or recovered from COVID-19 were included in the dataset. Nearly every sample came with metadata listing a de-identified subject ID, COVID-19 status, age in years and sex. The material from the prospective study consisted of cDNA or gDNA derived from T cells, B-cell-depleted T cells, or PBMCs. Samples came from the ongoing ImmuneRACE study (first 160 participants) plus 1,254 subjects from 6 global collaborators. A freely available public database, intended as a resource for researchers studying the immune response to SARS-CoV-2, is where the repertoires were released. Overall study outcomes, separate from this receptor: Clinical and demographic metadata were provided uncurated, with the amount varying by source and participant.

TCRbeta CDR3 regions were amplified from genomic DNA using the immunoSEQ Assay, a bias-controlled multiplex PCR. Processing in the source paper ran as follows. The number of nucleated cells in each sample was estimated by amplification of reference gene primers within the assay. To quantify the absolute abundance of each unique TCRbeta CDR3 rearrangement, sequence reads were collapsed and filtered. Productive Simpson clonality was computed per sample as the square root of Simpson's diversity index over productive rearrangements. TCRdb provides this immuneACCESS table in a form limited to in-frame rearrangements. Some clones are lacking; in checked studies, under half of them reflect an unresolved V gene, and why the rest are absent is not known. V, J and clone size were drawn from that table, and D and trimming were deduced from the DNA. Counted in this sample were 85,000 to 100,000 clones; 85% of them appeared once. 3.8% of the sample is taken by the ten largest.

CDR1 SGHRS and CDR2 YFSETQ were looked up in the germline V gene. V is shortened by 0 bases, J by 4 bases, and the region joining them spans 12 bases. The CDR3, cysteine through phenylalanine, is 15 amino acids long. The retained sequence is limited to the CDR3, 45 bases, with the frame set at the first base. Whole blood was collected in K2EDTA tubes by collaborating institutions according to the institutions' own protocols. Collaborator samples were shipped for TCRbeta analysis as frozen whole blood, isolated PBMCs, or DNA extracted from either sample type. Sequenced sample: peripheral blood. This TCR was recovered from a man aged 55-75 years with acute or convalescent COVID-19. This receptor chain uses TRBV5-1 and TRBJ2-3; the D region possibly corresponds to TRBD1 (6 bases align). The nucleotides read TGCGCCAGCAGCTTGGGACAGGCGGGTGCAGATACGCAGTATTTT. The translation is CASSLGQAGADTQYF.